The 20 T cell receptor beta chains given below trace back to one sample, sequenced in a study of tissue T cells after allogeneic stem cell transplantation (dated by TCRdb to 2021 to 2024). The library relied on the immunoSEQ multiplex PCR assay. Not all clones reach the TCRdb copy of this immuneACCESS table, which keeps in-frame sequences only. Checked studies attribute under half of the gap to unresolved V genes and leave the rest unexplained. Here the sample has roughly 2,700 clones; less than 50% occur a single time. In total, the top ten clones hold approximately 40% of the sample. The intended sense of this specimen's time point label: mouse harvest day 14 after allogeneic transplant. Each mouse graft, delivered by tail vein injection, combined 10^6 splenic CD5+ T cells with 10^7 T-cell-depleted bone marrow cells. Sequenced material: gut tissue. These receptors all come from a female BALB/c mouse given C57BL/6 T cells with graft-versus-host disease after an allogeneic hematopoietic cell transplant.

This clone was counted once. The gene names here belong to mouse. CDR3 residues: CASSPRGGDTQYF. CDR3 DNA (partial): TGTGCCAGCAGCCCCCGGGGGGGGGACACCCAGTAC. The chain carries TRBV5 and TRBJ2-5; 7 bases agree with TRBD2. From the germline J gene comes the end of the CDR3, since the read stops 1 residue before it. The CDR3 is made up of 13 amino acids. Trimming took 4 bases from V and 6 from J; bases not matched to a gene: 4. Germline V gene lookup returns CDR1 LGHNA and CDR2 YNLKQL (reference sequence).

For this clone: Germline and genes: mouse. Read data end 1 residue before the CDR3 end; the end is taken from the germline J gene. The genes are TRBV29 and TRBJ2-7; possible D gene TRBD1, 6 bases. This CDR3 spans 13 amino acids. Germline assignment: CDR1 MSHET and CDR2 SYDVDS. The ends were cut back, 2 bases at V and 3 bases at J, with 8 bases in the middle. Partial CDR3 DNA: TGTGCTAGCAGTTTAAGGGACAACTATGAACAGTAC. Its translation: CASSLRDNYEQY. The complete CDR3 protein is CASSLRDNYEQYF.

The table lists this clone with a few counts. The genes are named according to mouse. From the germline J gene comes the end of the CDR3, since the read stops 1 residue before it. The chain employs TRBV26 and TRBJ1-5, with a weak D call TRBD1 (5 bases). This CDR3 has 14 residues. V was pared by 7 bases and J by 0 bases, with 10 bases between. Germline V gene sequence: CDR1 KGHPV, CDR2 FQNQEV (reference sequence). The CDR3 spells CASTTGYNNQAPLF. The DNA read from the CDR3 is TGTGCCAGCACCACAGGTTATAACAACCAGGCTCCGCTT.

This clone is judged medium-sized. Gene names follow the mouse nomenclature. Sequencing ends 1 residue short of the CDR3 end; the germline J gene provides the rest. The chain couples TRBV2 to TRBJ2-2; no clear D. Germline V lookup: CDR1 LGHNA, CDR2 YSYQKL. The CDR3 is 14 amino acids. With 0 bases removed from V and 2 bases from J, the gap between germline ends came to 4 bases. The CDR3 DNA, read in part, is TGTGCCAGCAGCCAAGACTCTAACACCGGGCAGCTCTAC. Translated, it gives CASSQDSNTGQLY. In full, the CDR3 is CASSQDSNTGQLYF.

In the case of this clone: The genes are named according to mouse. The CDR3 is cut off 1 residue early in the read; its end comes from the germline J gene. This chain uses TRBV13-2 with TRBJ2-3, with D possibly TRBD2 on 7 matching bases. Germline V lookup: CDR1 NNHNN, CDR2 SYGAGS (reference sequence). V dropped 0 bases and J dropped 0 bases, with 11 bases sitting between them. The CDR3 sequence is 16 residues long. The CDR3 protein is CASGDGWGASAETLYF. The covered CDR3 bases are TGTGCCAGCGGTGATGGGTGGGGGGCTAGTGCAGAAACGCTGTAT.

As regards this clone: An end of the junction does not agree with germline; a read error may underlie this. Mouse gene names apply. The read stops 1 residue short of the end of the CDR3; the missing end is completed from the germline J gene. The gene calls are TRBV15 and TRBJ2-1; TRBD1 might be the D (6 bases). This CDR3 is 13 amino acids long. Germline V lookup: CDR1 SGHND, CDR2 FRSKSL. The CDR3 reads CVSSLGGGAEQFF. CDR3 DNA, as far as it was read: TGTGTCAGCAGTTTAGGGGGAGGGGCTGAGCAGTTC.

As concerns this clone: Germline and genes: mouse. The CDR3 end is not reached by the read, which stops 1 residue before it; the germline J gene fills it in. V and J are TRBV1 and TRBJ2-1, with 9 bases matching TRBD1. This CDR3 has 15 amino acids. Germline V gene data show CDR1 as NSQYPW and CDR2 as LRSPGD (reference sequence). The V gene end was trimmed by 1 base and the J gene end by 6 bases; junction bases not matched to a gene: 4. CDR3 DNA (partial): TGCACCTGCAGTGCAGCCGGGACAGGGCTTGCTGAGCAGTTC. It translates to CTCSAAGTGLAEQF. The whole CDR3 sequence reads CTCSAAGTGLAEQFF. The complete variable domain, with remaining parts taken from reference TRBV1 and TRBJ2-1, reads VTLLEQNPRWRLVPRGQAVNLRCILKNSQYPWMSWYQQDLQKQLQWLFTLRSPGDKEVKSLPGADYLATRVTDTELRLQVANMSQGRTLYCTCSAAGTGLAEQFFGPGTRLTVL.

Remarks on this clone: The genes and germline here are from mouse. The sequence runs out 1 residue before the end of the CDR3; the remainder is reconstructed from the germline J gene. The chain couples TRBV2 to TRBJ2-7; TRBD2 is a possible D gene (6 bases). Germline V lookup: CDR1 LGHNA, CDR2 YSYQKL. The CDR3 is 15 residues long. V dropped 0 bases and J dropped 0 bases, with 9 bases sitting between them. The CDR3 here is CASSQDPGDSYEQYF. The CDR3 DNA, read in part, is TGTGCCAGCAGCCAAGACCCTGGGGACTCCTATGAACAGTAC.

A word on this clone: Genes and germline are mouse. Sequencing ends 1 residue short of the CDR3 end; the germline J gene provides the rest. The gene calls are TRBV5 and TRBJ2-7, with 10 bases matching TRBD2. The germline V gene has CDR1 LGHNA and CDR2 YNLKQL (reference sequence). This CDR3 has 14 amino acids. V lost 2 bases to trimming and J lost 4 bases; unmatched junction nucleotides: 2. The sequenced CDR3 bases are TGTGCCAGCAGCCAATACTGGGGGGGTTATGAACAGTAC. Protein sequence: CASSQYWGGYEQY. The CDR3 in full is CASSQYWGGYEQYF.

As regards this clone: The gene names here belong to mouse. Coverage ceases 1 residue before the CDR3 finishes, and the germline J gene fills in the end. V is TRBV1 and J is TRBJ1-6; TRBD1 is a possible D gene (5 bases). TRBJ1-6 is labeled an ORF, and its function is uncertain. This CDR3 contains 14 residues. The germline CDR1 and CDR2 sequences are NSQYPW and LRSPGD (reference sequence). Deletions cut 5 bases from V and 6 bases from J, with 11 bases between. The CDR3: CTCSRTNSNSPLYF. CDR3 bases read: TGCACCTGCAGTAGGACAAATTCTAATTCGCCCCTCTAC.

On this clone itself: Gene names refer to mouse genes. The sequence runs out 1 residue before the end of the CDR3; the remainder is reconstructed from the germline J gene. The chain recombines TRBV3 with TRBJ1-4, with 7 bases aligning to TRBD1. CDR1 and CDR2 from the germline V gene are SNHLY and FYNGKV (reference sequence). J gave up 4 bases and V 6 bases, and 2 bases lay outside the gene matches. This CDR3 region has 13 residues. CDR3 in amino acids: CASRRDSNERLFF. The part of the CDR3 DNA that was read is TGTGCCAGCAGACGGGACAGCAACGAAAGATTATTT.

A note on this clone: Any gene name here is a mouse gene name. The sequenced fragment ends 1 residue before the CDR3 boundary, so the rest is inferred from the germline J gene. This chain uses TRBV12-1 with TRBJ1-1; D gene ambiguous. V shed 1 base and J shed 1 base, with 6 bases lying between them. Germline loops: CDR1 SGHSN, CDR2 HYEKVE. The CDR3 has 13 residues. The covered CDR3 bases are TGTGCCAGCTCTCTGAAGGGAAACACAGAAGTCTTC. This gives the protein CASSLKGNTEVF. The whole CDR3 region reads CASSLKGNTEVFF. The complete variable domain, with remaining parts taken from reference TRBV12-1 and TRBJ1-1, reads DSGVVQSPRHIIKEKGGRSVLTCIPISGHSNVVWYQQTLGKELKFLIQHYEKVERDKGFLPSRFSVQQFDDYHSEMNMSALELEDSAMYFCASSLKGNTEVFFGKGTRLTVV.

Worth noting for this clone: The gene names here belong to mouse. The read ends 1 residue shy of where the CDR3 ends; the end is completed using the germline J gene. The chain couples TRBV29 to TRBJ1-6; D is unclear. TRBJ1-6 has ORF status, its function being uncertain. Trimming took off 4 bases at V and 4 bases at J, with 5 bases between the two ends. There are 13 residues in the CDR3. Looked up from germline, CDR1 is MSHET and CDR2 is SYDVDS. Incomplete CDR3 DNA: TGTGCTAGCAGTTCCAGGTATAATTCGCCCCTCTAC. Protein: CASSSRYNSPLY. The entire CDR3 protein reads CASSSRYNSPLYF.

As regards this clone: Genes and germline come from the mouse. The read ends 1 residue before the CDR3 terminus; that terminus is restored from the germline J gene. This sequence joins TRBV13-2 and TRBJ2-7; weak D call: TRBD1 (6 bases). The CDR3 sequence is 10 residues long. With 4 bases removed from V and 7 bases from J, the gap between germline ends came to 6 bases. The germline CDR1 and CDR2 sequences are NNHNN and SYGAGS (reference sequence). Here the CDR3 reads CASGQGEQYF. CDR3 DNA (partial): TGTGCCAGCGGTCAGGGGGAACAGTAC.

This clone was counted only a few times. Gene names are mouse gene names. The CDR3 protein is CASSDRTGGNTLYF. The CDR3 bases that were read are TGTGCCAGCAGTGATCGGACTGGGGGGAACACCTTGTAC. The rearrangement uses TRBV13-3 and TRBJ2-4; TRBD2 matches at 11 bases. The read finishes 1 residue shy of the CDR3 end, and the germline J gene is used to complete it. Unmatched junction bases numbered 1, after V lost 1 base and J lost 6 bases. Per germline, CDR1 NNHDY and CDR2 SYVADS. The CDR3 spans 14 residues.

This clone has more than one count but fewer than ten. Gene names and germline match the mouse. The read terminates 1 residue before the CDR3 end, so the remaining end is supplied by the germline J gene. The rearrangement uses TRBV23 and TRBJ1-1. The germline gives CDR1 KGHTA, CDR2 FQNQQP. The CDR3 contains 15 residues. The DNA read from the CDR3 is TGCTCCAGCAGTCAATCGCTAGCTGGGGACACAGAAGTCTTC. The encoded protein is CSSSQSLAGDTEVF. The full-length CDR3 reads as CSSSQSLAGDTEVFF.

As concerns this clone: The genes and germline here are from mouse. The read terminates 1 residue ahead of where the CDR3 ends, so the germline J gene completes it. The chain has TRBV3 and TRBJ2-4; D is ambiguous. Germline V lookup: CDR1 SNHLY, CDR2 FYNGKV (reference sequence). The CDR3 contains 14 residues. Trimming left V 0 bases short and J 0 bases short, with 4 bases between. The covered CDR3 bases are TGTGCCAGCAGCTTAGCCAGTAGTCAAAACACCTTGTAC. Encoded protein: CASSLASSQNTLY. The entire CDR3 is CASSLASSQNTLYF.

Notes on this clone: Genes and germline are mouse. Read coverage stops 1 residue before the CDR3 terminus; the germline J gene supplies the remainder. This rearrangement joins TRBV31 to TRBJ2-1, with 11 bases fitting TRBD1. This CDR3 is built from 16 residues. Germline V gene lookup returns CDR1 GKSSPN and CDR2 SITVG. The V segment lost 0 bases and the J segment 3 bases; nucleotides outside the gene matches: 4. The sequenced part of the CDR3 DNA is TGTGCCTGGAGTCTGGGACAGGGGGAGGGCTATGCTGAGCAGTTC. Protein product: CAWSLGQGEGYAEQF. The CDR3 reads in full as CAWSLGQGEGYAEQFF. The entire variable domain, with the rest obtained from reference TRBV31 and TRBJ2-1, is as follows: AQTIHQWPVAEIKAVGSPLSLGCTIKGKSSPNLYWYWQATGGTLQQLFYSITVGQVESVVQLNLSASRPKDDQFILSTEKLLLSHSGFYLCAWSLGQGEGYAEQFFGPGTRLTVL.

To note about this clone: Mouse gene names apply. The CDR3 end falls 1 residue outside the read, so it is completed with the germline J gene. V gene TRBV23 combines with J gene TRBJ2-2; no check of the table's D call, TRBD2, against the DNA was made. This CDR3 has 15 amino acids. CDR1 and CDR2 from the germline V gene are KGHTA and FQNQQP. CDR3 amino acids: CSSSHNWGGTGQLYF. Incomplete CDR3 DNA: TGCTCCAGCAGTCATAACTGGGGGGGCACCGGGCAGCTCTAC.

This clone appeared a single time. Gene labels here are mouse ones. The sequence runs out 1 residue before the end of the CDR3; the remainder is reconstructed from the germline J gene. J is TRBJ1-1 and V is TRBV26; TRBD1 is a possible D gene (5 bases). The CDR3 is 14 residues long. Trimming removed 2 bases from V and 4 bases from J, with 11 bases in between. Germline CDR1 is KGHPV and CDR2 is FQNQEV (reference sequence). The CDR3 bases that were read are TGTGCCAGCAGTCTGGTAGGGGTGGGCACAGAAGTCTTC. Amino acid sequence: CASSLVGVGTEVF. From start to end, the CDR3 is CASSLVGVGTEVFF.